This TCR beta chain was sequenced in a study of CXCR3-negative and CXCR3-positive naive CD8 T cells. As for this clonotype: Its antigen remains unknown.

General study points: For memory CD8+ cells diversity was much lower, but both naive subsets had comparably high diversity.

Libraries of TRB cDNA were made by 5' RACE and carried UMIs. From its re-call of the 5' RACE reads, TCRdb lists each CDR3 protein once, without DNA. This listing includes about 43,000 distinct CDR3 sequences. CDR1 SQVTM and CDR2 ANQGSEA come from the germline V gene. This CDR3 comprises 16 residues. This receptor was obtained from a human donor in good health. Some clones in this sample may be carry-over from other donors' samples. The sequenced sample was memory CD8+ T cells from blood. The genes are TRBV29-1 and TRBJ1-1; TCRdb names TRBD1, which stays unverified in the absence of DNA. CDR3 in amino acids: CSVRAMPGQVNTEAFF.